A selection of T cell receptor beta chains follows, all from one sample in a study of OX40 agonist ivuxolimab in advanced cancers. Measured with immunoSEQ multiplex PCR; TCRdb has only the in-frame clones, and not every one. In the table there are roughly 25,000 clones, 65% to 80% of which are singletons. Sequenced material: CD4+ or CD8+ T cells sorted from blood, taken in a trial of the OX40 agonist ivuxolimab. These receptors all stem from an adult with an advanced solid tumor such as melanoma, head and neck, liver or kidney cancer. Both conserved end residues are part of each CDR3. A D gene is named only where the DNA matches it firmly. Clone size is not always given. Where it is, it says once, few, many or a class for expanded clones.

v_gene,j_gene,d_gene,abundance,CDR3aa,CDR3nt
TRBV30,TRBJ2-5,NA,NA,CAWSVGIEETQYF,TGTGCCTGGAGTGTTGGAATCGAAGAGACCCAGTACTTC
TRBV28,TRBJ2-7,TRBD1,NA,CASSPTGDEQYF,TGTGCCAGCAGTCCGACAGGGGACGAGCAGTACTTC
TRBV9,TRBJ2-1,NA,NA,CASSVELASETPNEQFF,TGTGCCAGCAGCGTAGAGTTGGCTAGCGAGACACCCAATGAGCAGTTCTTC
TRBV27,TRBJ1-2,NA,once,CASSKTAVNYGYTF,TGTGCCAGCAGCAAAACGGCAGTTAACTATGGCTACACCTTC
TRBV12-2,TRBJ2-4,NA,NA,CASPPSRRFLAKNIQYF,TGTGCAAGTCCCCCGTCCCGCAGGTTCCTAGCCAAAAACATTCAGTACTTC
TRBV29-1,TRBJ1-1,NA,NA,CSVGPGDTEAFF,TGCAGCGTTGGTCCAGGGGACACTGAAGCTTTCTTT
TRBV6-5,TRBJ2-1,NA,NA,CASSLGRANEQFF,TGTGCCAGCAGCCTCGGGCGGGCAAATGAGCAGTTCTTC
TRBV19,TRBJ1-2,TRBD1,NA,CASSNRDSSYGYTF,TGTGCCAGTAGTAACCGGGACAGCAGCTATGGCTACACCTTC
TRBV2,TRBJ2-7,NA,NA,CASSSQPQGSEQYF,TGTGCCAGCAGCTCTCAACCACAGGGCTCCGAGCAGTACTTC
TRBV7-9,TRBJ2-7,NA,NA,CASSPDPGEQYF,TGTGCCAGCAGCCCGGACCCGGGCGAGCAGTACTTC
TRBV5-4,TRBJ2-7,NA,NA,CASSSTENYEQYF,TGTGCCAGCAGCTCGACGGAGAACTACGAGCAGTACTTC
TRBV6-5,TRBJ2-7,TRBD1,NA,CASSIQGASSYEQYF,TGTGCCAGCAGCATACAGGGGGCAAGTTCCTACGAGCAGTACTTC
TRBV4-2,TRBJ2-7,TRBD1,once,CASRPGTGGPTYEQYF,TGTGCCAGCAGACCTGGGACAGGGGGCCCTACCTACGAGCAGTACTTC
TRBV6-4,TRBJ2-2,NA,NA,CASSDGEAGELFF,TGTGCCAGCAGTGACGGGGAAGCCGGGGAGCTGTTTTTT
TRBV14,TRBJ1-1,NA,NA,CASSQERNELFEAFF,TGTGCCAGCAGCCAAGAACGAAACGAACTCTTCGAAGCTTTCTTT
TRBV6-5,TRBJ2-3,NA,few,CASSYVVSDTQYF,TGTGCCAGCAGTTATGTGGTCTCAGATACGCAGTATTTT